The rows below give T cell receptor beta chains drawn from one sample of a study of T cells expressing NK-cell markers. Following a re-call of the 5' RACE reads, TCRdb has one entry per CDR3 protein and lacks DNA. This listing includes roughly 160,000 distinct CDR3 sequences. The source material was blood T cells: a sorted CD56 or NKG2C T cell subset, CD4+ or CD8+ T cells, or bulk PBMC T cells (not recorded which). The receptors shown here come from a woman between 18 and 70 years old in good health. Both conserved end residues are part of each CDR3.

V: TRBV2
J: TRBJ2-4
CDR3: CASSYLAGGQRNIQYF

V: TRBV6-1
J: TRBJ1-3
CDR3: CASSPDRAGNTIYF

V: TRBV2
J: TRBJ1-6
CDR3: CAKNDRADNSPLHF

V: TRBV12-1
J: TRBJ2-7
CDR3: CASSPGRARGYEQYF

V: TRBV5-1
J: TRBJ2-7
CDR3: CASSMTVTPYSEQYF

V: TRBV29-1
J: TRBJ2-7
CDR3: CSVEGQTYEQYF

V: TRBV11-1
J: TRBJ2-3
CDR3: CASSQLPVGGGKADTQYF

V: TRBV20-1
J: TRBJ2-7
CDR3: CSARSFGRGDSYEQYF

V: TRBV19
J: TRBJ1-1
CDR3: CASSTGQGALGTEAFF

V: TRBV11-2
J: TRBJ1-5
CDR3: CASSEGPHNPQHF

V: TRBV7-2
J: TRBJ2-3
CDR3: CASSLDERPPTDTQYF

V: TRBV4-1
J: TRBJ2-1
CDR3: CASSQENTGPFF

V: TRBV12-3/TRBV12-4
J: TRBJ2-3
CDR3: CASSLVLIRGDTQYF

V: TRBV18
J: TRBJ2-5
CDR3: CASSPVRQGARETQYF

V: TRBV7-2
J: TRBJ2-5
CDR3: CASSPTGLRETQYF

V: TRBV27
J: TRBJ2-7
CDR3: CASSWLARSYEQYF

V: TRBV5-1
J: TRBJ1-2
CDR3: CASSADGTGDGYTF

V: TRBV2
J: TRBJ1-5
CDR3: CASSEGLGIGNQPQHF

V: TRBV7-6
J: TRBJ2-7
CDR3: CASSHSWDSYEQYF

V: TRBV30
J: TRBJ2-5
CDR3: CAWSLGQAETQYF

V: TRBV4-1
J: TRBJ1-2
CDR3: CASSQEDQGLAQGYTF

V: TRBV15
J: TRBJ2-7
CDR3: CATSRDPPGTSDSYEQYF

V: TRBV9
J: TRBJ2-7
CDR3: CASSGGGAPWSEQYF

V: TRBV7-9
J: TRBJ2-2
CDR3: CASSLRGGGANTGELFF